Only a few counts were recorded for the clone carrying this TCR beta chain. Its antigen remains unknown. TCRdb analysed the reads with MiXCR anew, one entry per CDR3 protein. The sample holds some 200,000 distinct CDR3 sequences, less than 50% seen once. The data were obtained in a study of T cell repertoires in cytomegalovirus infection. Study background: HLA-B-restricted CMV epitopes that are well studied were used alongside recently identified HLA-C-restricted ones. Through public TCR beta signatures, both CMV infection and matching HLA type were indicated. Overall study results and limits: Adding up the frequency of public TCR beta families identified people who carried CMV plus the relevant HLA. The response measured ex vivo was dominated by TCR beta clonotypes (HLA-C-restricted and CMV-specific).

The CDR3 is 17 residues long. The germline gives CDR1 SGHTA, CDR2 FQGTGA. Losses at the gene ends were 2 bases for V and 0 bases for J; bases not matched to a gene: 6. This clonotype was sampled from a human donor in good health (CMV status not recorded). Some clones in this sample may be carry-over from other donors' samples. This sequence joins TRBV7-3 and TRBJ2-3, with 9 bases that match TRBD2. The material was CD8+ T cells from cultured PBMCs, obtained from culture after CMV antigen stimulation. The CDR3 sequence is CASSLLGLATSTDTQYF. CDR3 sequence (DNA): TGTGCCAGCAGCTTATTAGGACTAGCGACTAGCACAGATACGCAGTATTTT.